The entry that follows covers one T cell receptor beta chain sequence. The sample is drawn from a study of blood T cell repertoires in COVID-19. TCRdb's copy holds only in-frame clones and misses some; the assay was immunoSEQ multiplex PCR. The sample has about 350,000 clones, around 90% seen once. The junction had 4 bases not matched to a gene; V was cut back by 2 bases and J by 4 bases. This CDR3 spans 15 amino acids. From germline, CDR1 is SEHNR and CDR2 FQNEAQ (reference sequence). The chain has TRBV7-9 and TRBJ2-1, with 8 nucleotides matching TRBD2. Sequenced sample: peripheral blood. The sequence came from an older woman with COVID-19, enrolled during active disease. In nucleotides, the CDR3 is TGTGCCAGCAGCTTATTGGCTAGCGGGTACAATGAGCAGTTCTTC. Its translation is CASSLLASGYNEQFF.